This T cell receptor (beta chain) comes out of a study of T cells after yellow fever vaccination. Findings of the study overall: Subsequent booster samples again held most clones from primary vaccination (96% CD4, about 90% CD8).

Trimming took 2 bases from V and 2 from J; bases not matched to a gene: 24. Per the germline V gene, CDR1 is SGHAT and CDR2 is FQNNGV. This CDR3 has 22 amino acids. Ten or more counts support this clonotype. Its antigen is unknown. MiXCR was run by TCRdb on the 5' RACE reads, yielding one entry per CDR3 protein. This sample has about 310,000 distinct CDR3 sequences, with approximately 3.9% found just once. This TCR was recovered from a man aged 18 to 30 who received the YFV17D yellow fever vaccine. This chain joins TRBV11-2 and TRBJ2-5; 9 bases fit TRBD2. The starting material was PBMCs, obtained on the day of the yellow fever booster vaccination. CDR3 nucleotides: TGTGCCAGCAGCTTAAGGTCATTCAACCTGGCGGGGGGGCCCGTACAACAAGAGACCCAGTACTTC. Its translation: CASSLRSFNLAGGPVQQETQYF.